Below are 23 T cell receptor beta chains sequenced from a single sample in a study of blood T cell repertoires in COVID-19. The table came from immunoSEQ multiplex PCR; TCRdb's copy has only in-frame clones and leaves some out. The sample carries tens of thousands of clones, over 85% recorded once. The sample taken for sequencing was peripheral blood. The receptors here all came from a human donor in a cohort sampled during active COVID-19.

The V gene is TRBV5-8, the J gene TRBJ1-2; D ambiguous. CDR1 and CDR2 (germline): SGHTS, YDEGEE. The CDR3 totals 15 residues. V lost 0 bases to trimming and J lost 1 base, with 10 bases between them. The CDR3 DNA is TGTGCCAGCAGCTTGGGGCCGACATTTAACTATGGCTACACCTTC. The encoded protein is CASSLGPTFNYGYTF. The full variable domain, with the rest looked up from reference TRBV5-8 and TRBJ1-2, is EAGVTQSPTHLIKTRGQQATLRCSPISGHTSVYWYQQALGLGLQFLLWYDEGEERNRGNFPPRFSGRQFPNYSSELNVNALELEDSALYLCASSLGPTFNYGYTFGSGTRLTVV.

CDR3 amino acids: CASSLGGTDYNEQFF. The CDR3 bases are TGCGCCAGCAGCTTGGGAGGGACAGACTACAATGAGCAGTTCTTC. The chain has TRBV5-1 and TRBJ2-1; 7 bases match TRBD1. Germline CDR1 SGHRS, CDR2 YFSETQ. Trimming removed 0 bases from V and 3 bases from J; junction bases left unmatched: 3. This CDR3 has 15 amino acids.

This chain uses TRBV7-2 with TRBJ1-1; possible D gene TRBD1, 5 bases. In germline, CDR1 is SGHTA, CDR2 FQGNSA. The CDR3 runs to 15 residues. The V gene lost 1 base and the J gene lost 0 bases, with 9 bases spanning the gap. For the CDR3, the DNA is TGTGCCAGCAGCTTAGGATCGGGGGTGAACACTGAAGCTTTCTTT. Translation gives CASSLGSGVNTEAFF.

The chain recombines TRBV6-5 with TRBJ2-1; 8 nucleotides line up with TRBD1. This CDR3 has 14 residues. CDR1 is MNHEY, CDR2 SVGAGI, per germline. J lost 7 bases, V lost 6 bases, and 8 bases had no gene match. CDR3 coding DNA: TGTGCCAGCAGAACACAGGGGGTTTTTAATGAGCAGTTCTTC. As protein: CASRTQGVFNEQFF.

This rearrangement joins TRBV18 to TRBJ2-1, with 15 bases that match TRBD2. The CDR3 sequence is 17 residues long. Unmatched junction bases numbered 7, after V lost 1 base and J lost 9 bases. Germline CDR1 is KGHSH and CDR2 is LQKENI. The CDR3: CASSPLSGLAGGVEQFF. CDR3 sequence (DNA): TGTGCCAGCTCACCACTATCGGGACTAGCGGGAGGTGTTGAGCAGTTCTTC.

The genes are TRBV9 and TRBJ1-2, with 8 positions matching TRBD1. V lost 4 bases and J lost 5; bases outside the gene matches: 4. Looked up from germline, CDR1 is SGDLS and CDR2 is YYNGEE. The CDR3 length is 13 residues. The CDR3 sequence: CASSNGQGYGYTF. CDR3 DNA: TGTGCCAGCAGCAACGGACAGGGATATGGCTACACCTTC.

The V call is TRBV6-6, the J call TRBJ1-5; D is perhaps TRBD1 (5 bases). Germline loops: CDR1 MNHNY, CDR2 SVGAGI (reference sequence). The CDR3 runs to 14 residues. V lost 6 bases, J lost 6 bases, and 15 bases lay in between. DNA of the CDR3: TGTGCCAGCAGGGCATGGGGGGTAGGTCAGCCCCAGCATTTT. Translation: CASRAWGVGQPQHF.

The chain joins TRBV28 to TRBJ1-6, with a possible D match to TRBD1 (5 bases). CDR1 is MDHEN and CDR2 is SYDVKM in the germline V gene. The CDR3 contains 17 residues. Between the trimmed V and J ends, which lost 10 bases and 3 bases, there was a span of 22 bases. CDR3 region: CAIDKVQDGSYNSPLHF. CDR3 DNA: TGTGCCATCGACAAAGTACAGGACGGAAGCTATAATTCACCCCTCCACTTT.

The rearrangement joins TRBV5-1 to TRBJ2-1; 9 bases are shared with TRBD2. Germline V gives CDR1 SGHRS, CDR2 YFSETQ. CDR3 length: 16 amino acids. Germline trimming cut 0 bases from V and 8 bases from J; bases unmatched to any gene: 9. CDR3 bases: TGCGCCAGCAGCTTGGGTAGCGGGAGAGAGTGGGATGAGCAGTTCTTC. The encoded protein is CASSLGSGREWDEQFF.

V and J are TRBV27 and TRBJ1-2, with a tentative D call TRBD1 (6 bases). V lost 3 bases and J 7 bases, leaving 18 bases between the germline ends. There are 15 residues in the CDR3. Germline CDR1 MNHEY, CDR2 SMNVEV (reference sequence). CDR3 DNA sequence: TGTGCCAGCAGTTTCACCACCGGACAGCCGAGTGGCTACACCTTC. This sequence encodes CASSFTTGQPSGYTF.

This rearrangement joins TRBV29-1 to TRBJ2-1; TRBD2 agrees at 8 bases. The CDR3 runs to 15 residues. V was pared by 6 bases and J by 0 bases, with 7 bases of the junction left unmatched. Germline-derived CDR1 and CDR2 are SQVTM and ANQGSEA. CDR3 in amino acids: CSVWTSSGSYNEQFF. CDR3 in DNA: TGCAGCGTCTGGACTAGCTCGGGCTCCTACAATGAGCAGTTCTTC.

The chain joins TRBV7-9 to TRBJ1-4; TRBD1 matches at 7 bases. V dropped 5 bases and J dropped 3; count of bases not matched to a gene: 9. Germline V gene data show CDR1 as SEHNR and CDR2 as FQNEAQ (reference sequence). The CDR3 is made up of 16 amino acids. The CDR3: CASSSRDRDSNEKLFF. CDR3 nucleotides: TGTGCCAGCAGCAGCCGCGACAGGGATTCTAATGAAAAACTGTTTTTT. Complete variable domain (other parts from reference TRBV7-9 and TRBJ1-4): DTGVSQNPRHKITKRGQNVTFRCDPISEHNRLYWYRQTLGQGPEFLTYFQNEAQLEKSRLLSDRFSAERPKGSFSTLEIQRTEQGDSAMYLCASSSRDRDSNEKLFFGSGTQLSVL.

This clone appeared once. The CDR3 loop is CASSPPGGRTEQYF. In DNA, the CDR3 is TGTGCCAGCTCACCACCGGGGGGGAGGACCGAGCAGTACTTC. The chain is built from TRBV18 and TRBJ2-7; 7 bases align to TRBD2. The CDR3 is 14 residues long. CDR1 is KGHSH and CDR2 is LQKENI in the germline V gene. V shed 0 bases, J shed 6 bases, and the junction held 5 bases outside the gene matches.

This clone was detected only a few times. The rearrangement links TRBV19 to TRBJ1-5, with 12 positions matching TRBD1. V trimming: 4 bases; J trimming: 5 bases; junction bases outside the gene matches: 6. This CDR3 has 16 amino acids. Per the germline V gene, CDR1 is LNHDA and CDR2 is SQIVND (reference sequence). The CDR3: CASSRAGTGGYQPQHF. The CDR3, as DNA: TGTGCCAGTAGTAGGGCCGGGACAGGGGGCTATCAGCCCCAGCATTTT.

The V and J genes are TRBV6-2 or TRBV6-3 and TRBJ2-2; TRBD1 matches 7 bases. The CDR3 runs to 13 residues. Germline lookup yields CDR1 MNHEY and CDR2 SVGEGT. The J segment lost 6 bases and the V segment lost 6 bases, leaving 4 bases of the junction unmatched. The CDR3 region is CASSNRGAGELFF. The CDR3 region has the DNA TGTGCCAGCAGCAACAGGGGAGCCGGGGAGCTGTTTTTT.

V usage is TRBV6-5 and J usage is TRBJ1-6, with 12 bases aligning to TRBD1. This CDR3 is 14 amino acids long. With V trimmed by 8 bases and J by 7 bases, 3 bases remained unmatched. Per germline, CDR1 MNHEY and CDR2 SVGAGI. As DNA, the CDR3 is TGTGCCAGCGGGACAGGGGGCGGCAATTCACCCCTCCACTTT. It encodes CASGTGGGNSPLHF.

The CDR3: CASSLMGVSEQFF. The CDR3 DNA reads as TGTGCCAGCAGCTTAATGGGAGTCAGTGAGCAGTTCTTC. J is TRBJ2-1 and V is TRBV11-2, with D perhaps matching TRBD2 (5 bases). The CDR3 loop spans 13 amino acids. V lost 2 bases and J lost 9, with 11 bases in between. Germline V gene data show CDR1 as SGHAT and CDR2 as FQNNGV.

This rearrangement joins TRBV5-6 to TRBJ2-1; 10 bases fit TRBD2. The V and J ends lost 4 bases and 6 bases, in that order; junction bases with no gene match: 7. CDR3 length equals 15 residues. The germline gives CDR1 SGHDT, CDR2 YYEEEE. The CDR3, as DNA: TGTGCCAGCAGCCCGCCGGGACTAGCGATCAATGAGCAGTTCTTC. This sequence encodes CASSPPGLAINEQFF.

The chain uses TRBV4-3 and TRBJ2-3, with TRBD2 matching 11 bases. Germline values: CDR1 LGHNA, CDR2 YSLEER. The CDR3 sequence is 18 residues long. Trimming cost V 0 bases and J 6 bases; bases outside gene matches: 11. CDR3 sequence (DNA): TGCGCCAGCAGCCAAGAAGGTTTAGCGGGAGGGCCGGGGGATACGCAGTATTTT. Translation gives CASSQEGLAGGPGDTQYF.

The rearrangement uses TRBV21-1 and TRBJ2-7; TRBD1 is taken as the D call from the table, unchecked against the DNA. TRBV21-1 is a known pseudogene. This CDR3 contains 15 residues. The CDR3 DNA reads as TGTGCCAGCAGTCCAAAGGGGCAGGGGTCTTACGAGCAGTACTTC. Protein sequence: CASSPKGQGSYEQYF.

The rearrangement uses TRBV9 and TRBJ2-1, with D uncertain. V was clipped by 4 bases and J by 4 bases, with 15 bases between them. CDR1 and CDR2 (germline): SGDLS, YYNGEE. There are 15 residues in the CDR3. The CDR3: CASSPRRLDYNEQFF. CDR3 coding DNA: TGTGCCAGCAGCCCCCGCCGACTGGATTACAATGAGCAGTTCTTC.

CDR3 in DNA: TGTGCCAGCAGCTCTCAGGTCCAAGAGACCCAGTACTTC. Residues: CASSSQVQETQYF. V is TRBV7-3 and J is TRBJ2-5; D gene ambiguous. There are 13 residues in the CDR3. V was cut by 4 bases and J by 1 base, with 7 bases left in between. Germline CDR1 is SGHTA and CDR2 is FQGTGA.

The rearrangement joins TRBV7-6 to TRBJ2-1, with D unresolved. Germline CDR1 and CDR2: SGHVS and FNYEAQ. Between the trimmed V and J ends, which lost 1 base and 10 bases, there was a span of 17 bases. CDR3 length: 15 amino acids. Here the CDR3 DNA reads TGTGCCAGCAGCTTAGTTCCCCAGACGTTCGGGGAGCAGTTCTTC. Translating gives CASSLVPQTFGEQFF. The full variable domain, with the rest looked up from reference TRBV7-6 and TRBJ2-1, is GAGVSQSPRYKVTKRGQDVALRCDPISGHVSLYWYRQALGQGPEFLTYFNYEAQQDKSGLPNDRFSAERPEGSISTLTIQRTEQRDSAMYRCASSLVPQTFGEQFFGPGTRLTVL.